This TCR beta chain comes out of a study of blood T cell repertoires in COVID-19. V lost 8 bases to trimming and J lost 5 bases; unmatched junction nucleotides: 8. The CDR3 extends over 14 amino acids. Germline V gives CDR1 MNHEY, CDR2 SVGAGI. Libraries were prepared by immunoSEQ multiplex PCR; TCRdb keeps only in-frame clonotypes and omits some of them. The sample yields approximately 180,000 clones, roughly nine tenths seen once. The clonotype was recovered from a woman aged 35 to 49 with acute COVID-19. The specimen sequenced was PBMCs or T cells enriched from blood (not recorded which). This chain connects TRBV6-5 to TRBJ1-2; 10 nucleotides align to TRBD1. Here the CDR3 reads CASQARTGGYGYTF. The CDR3 region has the DNA TGTGCCAGCCAAGCGCGGACAGGGGGTTATGGCTACACCTTC.